Shown below are 9 T cell receptor beta chains from a single sample sequenced in a study of T cell repertoires in cytomegalovirus infection. TCRdb fed the reads into MiXCR, producing one record per CDR3 protein. Of approximately 120,000 distinct CDR3 sequences in the sample, around 32% were seen once. These receptors have no known antigen. The input for sequencing was CD8+ T cells from cultured PBMCs, taken from culture after CMV antigen stimulation. Every receptor here comes from a human donor in good health (CMV status not recorded). Some clones in this sample may be carry-over from other donors' samples.

The CDR3 bases are TGTGCCAGCAGCCGACGGACAGGGGGCGCGGGTATACAGTACTTC. Amino acid sequence: CASSRRTGGAGIQYF. The genes are TRBV6-1 and TRBJ2-7; 11 bases match TRBD1. The CDR3 length is 15 residues. V gave up 6 bases and J gave up 10 bases; unmatched junction bases: 14. In germline, CDR1 is MNHNS, CDR2 SASEGT.

The chain has TRBV24-1 and TRBJ2-7; D may be TRBD2 (6 bases). CDR3 length: 14 amino acids. Per germline, CDR1 KGHDR and CDR2 SFDVKD. Trimming took off 5 bases at V and 6 bases at J, with 16 bases between the two ends. CDR3: CATSGAGSGPEQYF. The CDR3 DNA reads as TGTGCCACCAGTGGGGCGGGAAGCGGGCCCGAGCAGTACTTC.

This clonotype was found many times. The chain is built from TRBV6-5 and TRBJ2-7; D perhaps matches TRBD1 (6 bases). Trimming removed 0 bases from V and 0 bases from J, with 9 bases in between. CDR1 and CDR2 from the germline V gene are MNHEY and SVGAGI. The length of the CDR3 is 15 residues. As DNA, the CDR3 is TGTGCCAGCAGTTACTCATCGGACAGCTCCTACGAGCAGTACTTC. This translates into CASSYSSDSSYEQYF.

Ten or more counts support this clonotype. V usage is TRBV28 and J usage is TRBJ1-6; D may be TRBD1 (5 bases). Trimming removed 2 bases at V and 9 bases at J, with 11 bases between. CDR1 and CDR2 (germline): MDHEN, SYDVKM. This CDR3 comprises 14 residues. CDR3 sequence: CASSLTREGSPLHF. The DNA of the CDR3 is TGTGCCAGCAGTTTAACCAGGGAGGGTTCACCCCTCCACTTT.

This clonotype was detected only a few times. The chain joins TRBV18 to TRBJ2-7, with no clear D. V lost 0 bases to trimming and J lost 3 bases, with 6 bases between them. The CDR3 loop spans 13 amino acids. The germline gives CDR1 KGHSH, CDR2 LQKENI. CDR3 loop: CASSPPSVYEQYF. The CDR3, as DNA: TGTGCCAGCTCACCACCGTCGGTCTACGAGCAGTACTTC.

The chain joins TRBV2 to TRBJ2-7, with D possibly matching TRBD1 (5 bases). This CDR3 is 12 amino acids long. Germline CDR1 SNHLY, CDR2 FYNNEI. V shed 10 bases and J shed 5 bases, with 15 bases lying between them. CDR3 nucleotide sequence: TGTGCCACCATGCCCAGGGCCCACGAGCAGTACTTC. This encodes CATMPRAHEQYF.

The gene calls are TRBV19 and TRBJ2-7; no clear D gene. Trimming left V 1 base short and J 4 bases short, with 14 bases between. The CDR3 contains 15 residues. The germline gives CDR1 LNHDA, CDR2 SQIVND (reference sequence). In nucleotides, the CDR3 is TGTGCCAGTAGTATAGTTTGGGCGGCGGATTACGAGCAGTACTTC. Residues: CASSIVWAADYEQYF. Combining the CDR3 with reference TRBV19 and TRBJ2-7 gives the whole variable domain DGGITQSPKYLFRKEGQNVTLSCEQNLNHDAMYWYRQDPGQGLRLIYYSQIVNDFQKGDIAEGYSVSREKKESFPLTVTSAQKNPTAFYLCASSIVWAADYEQYFGPGTRLTVT.

V and J are TRBV11-1 and TRBJ2-1; 8 nucleotides line up with TRBD2. The CDR3 length is 16 residues. Trimming cost V 4 bases and J 1 base; bases outside gene matches: 6. Germline CDR1 SGHAT, CDR2 FQDESV (reference sequence). CDR3 nucleotides: TGTGCCAGCAGCTCAATCGGGGGGGCTTCCTACAATGAGCAGTTCTTC. Encoded protein: CASSSIGGASYNEQFF.

This clonotype was counted at least ten times. The chain carries TRBV7-2 and TRBJ1-6; tentative D call: TRBD1 (5 bases). V lost 4 bases and J 10 bases, leaving 17 bases between the germline ends. Germline-derived CDR1 and CDR2 are SGHTA and FQGNSA. The CDR3 totals 15 residues. The CDR3 coding sequence is TGTGCCAGCAGCTCTGACAGACCAGTTAAGTCACCCCTCCACTTT. As protein: CASSSDRPVKSPLHF.